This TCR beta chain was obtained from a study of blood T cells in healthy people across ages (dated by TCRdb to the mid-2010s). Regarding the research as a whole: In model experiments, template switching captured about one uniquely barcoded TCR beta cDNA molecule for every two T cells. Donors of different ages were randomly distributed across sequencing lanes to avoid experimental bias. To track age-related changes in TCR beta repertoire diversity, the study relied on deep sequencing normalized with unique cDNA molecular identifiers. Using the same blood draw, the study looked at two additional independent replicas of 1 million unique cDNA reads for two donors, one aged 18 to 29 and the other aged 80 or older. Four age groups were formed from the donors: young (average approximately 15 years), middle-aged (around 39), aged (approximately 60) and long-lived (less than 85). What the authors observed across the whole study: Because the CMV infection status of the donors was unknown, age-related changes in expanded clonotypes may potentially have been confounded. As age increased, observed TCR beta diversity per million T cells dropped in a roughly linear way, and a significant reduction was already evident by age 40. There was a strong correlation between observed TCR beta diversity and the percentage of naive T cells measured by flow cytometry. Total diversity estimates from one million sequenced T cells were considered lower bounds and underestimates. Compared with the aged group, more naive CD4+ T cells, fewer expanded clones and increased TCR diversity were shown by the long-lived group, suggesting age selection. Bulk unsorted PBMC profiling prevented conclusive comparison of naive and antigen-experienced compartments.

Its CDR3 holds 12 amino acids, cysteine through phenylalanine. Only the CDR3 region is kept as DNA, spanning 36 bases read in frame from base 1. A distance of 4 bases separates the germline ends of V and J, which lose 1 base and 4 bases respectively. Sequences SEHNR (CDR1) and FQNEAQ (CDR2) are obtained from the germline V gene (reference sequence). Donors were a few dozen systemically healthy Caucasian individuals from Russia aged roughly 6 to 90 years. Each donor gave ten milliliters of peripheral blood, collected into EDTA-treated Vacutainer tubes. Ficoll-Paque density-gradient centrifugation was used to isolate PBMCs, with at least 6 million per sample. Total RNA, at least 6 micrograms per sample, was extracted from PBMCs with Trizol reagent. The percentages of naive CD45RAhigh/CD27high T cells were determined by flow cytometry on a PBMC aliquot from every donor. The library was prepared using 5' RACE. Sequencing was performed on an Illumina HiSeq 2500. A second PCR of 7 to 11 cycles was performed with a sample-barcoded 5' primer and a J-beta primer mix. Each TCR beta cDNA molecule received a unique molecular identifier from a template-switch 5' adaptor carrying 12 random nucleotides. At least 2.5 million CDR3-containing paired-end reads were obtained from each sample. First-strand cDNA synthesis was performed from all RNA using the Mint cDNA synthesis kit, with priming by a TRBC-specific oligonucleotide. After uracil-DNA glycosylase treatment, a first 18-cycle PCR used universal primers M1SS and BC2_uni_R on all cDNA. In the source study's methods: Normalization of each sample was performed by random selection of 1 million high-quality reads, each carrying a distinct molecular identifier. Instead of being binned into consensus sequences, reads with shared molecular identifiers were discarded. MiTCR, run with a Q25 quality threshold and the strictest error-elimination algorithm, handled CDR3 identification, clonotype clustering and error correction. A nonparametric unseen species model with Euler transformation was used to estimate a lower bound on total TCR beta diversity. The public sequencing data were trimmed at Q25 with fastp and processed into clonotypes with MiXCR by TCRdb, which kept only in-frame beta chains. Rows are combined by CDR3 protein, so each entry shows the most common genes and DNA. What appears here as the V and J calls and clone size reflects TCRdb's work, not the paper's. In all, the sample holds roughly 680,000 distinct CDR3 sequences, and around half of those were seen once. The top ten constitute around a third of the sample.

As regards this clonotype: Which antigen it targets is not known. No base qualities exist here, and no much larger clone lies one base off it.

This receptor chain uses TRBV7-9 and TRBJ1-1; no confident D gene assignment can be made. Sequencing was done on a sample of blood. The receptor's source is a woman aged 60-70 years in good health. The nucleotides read TGTGCCAGCAGCTTAGTTCCCACTGAAGCTTTCTTT. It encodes CASSLVPTEAFF.